This TCR beta chain was retrieved from a study of CXCR3-negative and CXCR3-positive naive CD8 T cells. The V gene's germline CDR1 is MNHEY and CDR2 SMNVEV (reference sequence). The CDR3 extends over 14 amino acids. Comment on this clonotype: The antigen is unknown.

5' RACE that incorporated UMI labels was used to prepare the TRB cDNA libraries. TCRdb re-called the 5' RACE reads and shows each CDR3 protein once, DNA omitted. This sample's clone table lists approximately 40,000 distinct CDR3 sequences. Study-wide results and caveats: Cryopreservation partially decreased CXCR3 expression, and most assays used fresh PBMCs.

Sequencing was carried out using memory CD8+ T cells from blood. The chain employs TRBV27 and TRBJ1-5; absent DNA, TCRdb's TRBD1 call cannot be checked. The TCR was taken from a human donor in good health. Some clones in this sample may be carry-over from other donors' samples. The CDR3 spells CASSPYRETQPQHF.